These 18 T cell receptor beta chains share one sample of origin, sequenced in a study of cytomegalovirus exposure and HLA in healthy donors. A multiplex PCR was run with 60 Vbeta primers and 13 Jbeta primers. The method was immunoSEQ multiplex PCR; TCRdb's version includes in-frame clones alone and lacks a portion of them. The sample has around 180,000 clones; about four fifths are singletons. Sequenced sample: PBMCs. The receptors derive from a man between 18 and 35 years old in good health and CMV-seronegative.

The rearrangement uses TRBV2 and TRBJ2-5; D possibly corresponds to TRBD1 (5 bases). The germline V and J ends were trimmed by 6 bases and 2 bases, with 13 bases remaining between them. CDR3 length equals 14 residues. Germline assignment: CDR1 SNHLY and CDR2 FYNNEI. The CDR3 sequence: CASRYRPQQETQYF. The DNA for the CDR3 is TGTGCCAGCAGGTACAGGCCCCAACAAGAGACCCAGTACTTC.

The chain uses TRBV7-9 and TRBJ1-2; 8 nucleotides line up with TRBD1. CDR1 is SEHNR, CDR2 FQNEAQ, per germline (reference sequence). The CDR3 consists of 14 residues. V shed 7 bases, J shed 2 bases, and the junction held 6 bases outside the gene matches. The CDR3 DNA reads TGTGCCAGCACCCCTCGACAGGGGAACTATGGCTACACCTTC. Encoded protein: CASTPRQGNYGYTF.

The chain uses TRBV4-1 and TRBJ1-1; D perhaps matches TRBD1 (5 bases). V was cut by 1 base and J by 7 bases, with 19 bases left in between. Per the germline V gene, CDR1 is MGHRA and CDR2 is YSYEKL. This CDR3 is 16 amino acids long. The CDR3 loop is CASSQVGGRGEGEAFF. In DNA, the CDR3 is TGCGCCAGCAGCCAAGTAGGAGGTCGGGGGGAAGGTGAAGCTTTCTTT.

The rearrangement joins TRBV6-6 to TRBJ2-5; D is perhaps TRBD1 (6 bases). Germline lookup yields CDR1 MNHNY and CDR2 SVGAGI (reference sequence). The germline V and J ends were trimmed by 10 bases and 3 bases, with 12 bases remaining between them. This CDR3 contains 12 residues. Here the CDR3 DNA reads TGTGCCACCCGCCCAGGGGAAGAGACCCAGTACTTC. Protein sequence: CATRPGEETQYF.

The V gene is TRBV27, the J gene TRBJ1-1; D perhaps matches TRBD1 (5 bases). Trimming stripped 7 bases from V and 1 base from J, with 13 bases between. CDR1 MNHEY and CDR2 SMNVEV come from the germline V gene (reference sequence). The length of the CDR3 is 14 residues. CDR3 nucleotide sequence: TGTGCCAGCACCCGGGGGGGGACGAACACTGAAGCTTTCTTT. Protein: CASTRGGTNTEAFF.

The chain employs TRBV2 and TRBJ2-2, with D possibly being TRBD1 (5 bases). The ends were cut back, 3 bases at V and 0 bases at J, with 8 bases in the middle. Germline CDR1 and CDR2: SNHLY and FYNNEI. This CDR3 spans 15 amino acids. The CDR3 loop reads CASSDWGPNTGELFF. CDR3 in DNA: TGTGCCAGCAGTGATTGGGGCCCGAACACCGGGGAGCTGTTTTTT.

This chain joins TRBV7-9 and TRBJ2-3, with D possibly being TRBD2 (6 bases). The ends were cut back, 3 bases at V and 5 bases at J, with 12 bases in the middle. The CDR3 has 14 residues. CDR1 is SEHNR, CDR2 FQNEAQ, per germline (reference sequence). The CDR3, as DNA: TGTGCCAGCAGCTTGGACCTGGGGGGAGATACGCAGTATTTT. Its protein product is CASSLDLGGDTQYF.

CDR3: CASSYSATSRGYF. The DNA of the CDR3 is TGTGCCAGCAGTTACTCGGCAACAAGTAGGGGCTACTTC. V gene TRBV6-5 combines with J gene TRBJ2-5; tentative D call: TRBD1 (5 bases). In germline, CDR1 is MNHEY, CDR2 SVGAGI. V was shortened by 0 bases and J by 14 bases, with 16 bases between the two germline ends. This CDR3 region has 13 residues.

This clone was picked up one time. This rearrangement joins TRBV19 to TRBJ1-5; perhaps TRBD1 as D (6 bases). Germline CDR1 LNHDA, CDR2 SQIVND (reference sequence). V lost 4 bases to trimming and J lost 0 bases, with 10 bases between them. This CDR3 contains 15 residues. DNA for the CDR3: TGTGCCAGTAGTAAGGACAGTTTTAGCAATCAGCCCCAGCATTTT. Protein sequence: CASSKDSFSNQPQHF. The whole variable domain, filled in from reference TRBV19 and TRBJ1-5, reads DGGITQSPKYLFRKEGQNVTLSCEQNLNHDAMYWYRQDPGQGLRLIYYSQIVNDFQKGDIAEGYSVSREKKESFPLTVTSAQKNPTAFYLCASSKDSFSNQPQHFGDGTRLSIL.

This clone has a handful of counts. The J gene is TRBJ2-7, the V gene TRBV6-1, with D possibly being TRBD2 (6 bases). The germline V and J ends were trimmed by 10 bases and 3 bases, with 19 bases remaining between them. CDR3 size: 14 residues. Looked up from germline, CDR1 is MNHNS and CDR2 is SASEGT. CDR3 nucleotide sequence: TGTGCCATCGCTCGGGACGTGGGGGGCTACGAGCAGTACTTC. Its translation is CAIARDVGGYEQYF.

The chain employs TRBV6-6 and TRBJ2-2, with a possible D match to TRBD1 (6 bases). The CDR3 covers 16 residues. Germline loops: CDR1 MNHNY, CDR2 SVGAGI (reference sequence). Trimming cost V 1 base and J 3 bases, with 12 bases left between them. The CDR3 coding sequence is TGTGCCAGCAGTTACTTCGGACAGTCGCACACCGGGGAGCTGTTTTTT. Its translation: CASSYFGQSHTGELFF.

V and J are TRBV27 and TRBJ2-3; 9 positions match TRBD1. V shed 5 bases, J shed 1 base, and the junction held 4 bases outside the gene matches. This CDR3 has 15 amino acids. Germline assignment: CDR1 MNHEY and CDR2 SMNVEV (reference sequence). CDR3 bases: TGTGCCAGCAGTCACCGGGACAGGGGCACAGATACGCAGTATTTT. This translates into CASSHRDRGTDTQYF.

J is TRBJ1-2 and V is TRBV7-9; a weak D match, TRBD1 (6 bases). The germline CDR1 and CDR2 sequences are SEHNR and FQNEAQ (reference sequence). This CDR3 region has 13 residues. Trimming shortened V by 6 bases and J by 7 bases, and 15 bases separated the two germline ends. Here the CDR3 reads CASSYQTGSGYTF. In nucleotides, the CDR3 is TGTGCCAGCAGTTATCAAACAGGGTCTGGCTACACCTTC.

The rearrangement links TRBV6-5 to TRBJ1-1, with D uncertain. CDR3 size: 14 residues. Germline CDR1 and CDR2: MNHEY and SVGAGI. V was pared by 6 bases and J by 0 bases, with 11 bases between. The CDR3 region is CASRYLNLNTEAFF. The CDR3 DNA is TGTGCCAGCAGGTACCTAAACTTGAACACTGAAGCTTTCTTT.

The chain joins TRBV28 to TRBJ2-7; maybe TRBD1 (6 bases). V was shortened by 5 bases and J by 5 bases, with 13 bases between the two germline ends. The germline V gene has CDR1 MDHEN and CDR2 SYDVKM. The CDR3 loop spans 13 amino acids. In DNA form, the CDR3 reads TGTGCCAGCAGTCGATGGACAGCCCACGAGCAGTACTTC. This gives the protein CASSRWTAHEQYF. Filled out from reference TRBV28 and TRBJ2-7, the complete variable domain reads DVKVTQSSRYLVKRTGEKVFLECVQDMDHENMFWYRQDPGLGLRLIYFSYDVKMKEKGDIPEGYSVSREKKERFSLILESASTNQTSMYLCASSRWTAHEQYFGPGTRLTVT.

This chain uses TRBV5-4 with TRBJ2-3; D might be TRBD1 (6 bases). The length of the CDR3 is 15 residues. V lost 5 bases to trimming and J lost 0 bases, with 13 bases between them. Germline V CDR1 and CDR2: SGHNT, YYREEE (reference sequence). The CDR3 sequence is CASRYLGGSTDTQYF. For the CDR3, the DNA is TGTGCCAGCAGATACCTAGGGGGAAGCACAGATACGCAGTATTTT.

The V gene is TRBV5-4, the J gene TRBJ1-2, with D possibly matching TRBD1 (6 bases). This CDR3 has 11 amino acids. V was clipped by 7 bases and J by 7 bases, with 11 bases between them. The V gene's germline CDR1 is SGHNT and CDR2 YYREEE (reference sequence). The CDR3 spells CASGGLRGYTF. The DNA of the CDR3 is TGTGCCAGCGGGGGCCTCCGTGGCTACACCTTC. The full variable domain, in which reference TRBV5-4 and TRBJ1-2 provide the parts outside the CDR3, is ETGVTQSPTHLIKTRGQQVTLRCSSQSGHNTVSWYQQALGQGPQFIFQYYREEENGRGNFPPRFSGLQFPNYSSELNVNALELDDSALYLCASGGLRGYTFGSGTRLTVV.

This clone appeared a single time. V usage is TRBV6-4 and J usage is TRBJ2-2; D remains unclear. The CDR3 has 14 amino acids. V gave up 3 bases and J gave up 8 bases, with 13 bases separating them. Germline loops: CDR1 MRHNA, CDR2 SNTAGT. The CDR3 nucleotides read TGTGCCAGCAGTGAGAGCGTGGAAGGTGGGGAGCTGTTTTTT. Its translation is CASSESVEGGELFF.